This passage covers 21 T cell receptor beta chains from one sample sequenced in a study of cytomegalovirus exposure and HLA in healthy donors. 13 Jbeta primers and 60 Vbeta primers were used for the PCR. Produced via immunoSEQ multiplex PCR; TCRdb's table is partial and in-frame only. The sample lists about 120,000 clones, around 80% occurring once. The source material was PBMCs. All receptors come from a woman aged 35 to 49 in good health and CMV-seropositive.

This clone was recorded a few times. The V gene is TRBV11-1, the J gene TRBJ1-3; tentative D call: TRBD1 (5 bases). V was pared by 5 bases and J by 0 bases, with 17 bases between. CDR1 is SGHAT, CDR2 FQDESV, per germline (reference sequence). The CDR3 totals 17 residues. CDR3 coding DNA: TGTGCCAGCAGCCAGCTGGGGCAGGGAGGCTCTGGAAACACCATATATTTT. It yields the protein CASSQLGQGGSGNTIYF.

This clone was seen more than once but under ten times. The rearrangement joins TRBV5-4 to TRBJ1-2; D is uncertain. The CDR3 loop spans 15 amino acids. Trimming removed 0 bases at V and 7 bases at J, with 16 bases between. The germline V gene has CDR1 SGHNT and CDR2 YYREEE (reference sequence). The CDR3 DNA is TGTGCCAGCAGCTTGGGTGCGGGCCCCGCGGGTGGCTACACCTTC. It codes for CASSLGAGPAGGYTF.

The chain uses TRBV27 and TRBJ2-7; 7 nucleotides align to TRBD2. The CDR3 loop spans 15 amino acids. CDR1 is MNHEY and CDR2 is SMNVEV in the germline V gene (reference sequence). The V gene end was trimmed by 0 bases and the J gene end by 2 bases; junction bases not matched to a gene: 4. CDR3 sequence reads: CASSLSSGTTYEQYF. CDR3 sequence (DNA): TGTGCCAGCAGTTTATCCAGCGGGACCACCTACGAGCAGTACTTC.

The rearrangement joins TRBV9 to TRBJ1-5; no clear D. This CDR3 region has 13 residues. CDR1 and CDR2 from the germline V gene are SGDLS and YYNGEE. Trimming took 0 bases from V and 9 from J, leaving 10 bases between them. The CDR3, as DNA: TGTGCCAGCAGCGTAGCGGACTGGGGGCCCCAGCATTTT. It is translated as CASSVADWGPQHF. Full variable domain (missing parts from reference TRBV9 and TRBJ1-5): DSGVTQTPKHLITATGQRVTLRCSPRSGDLSVYWYQQSLDQGLQFLIQYYNGEERAKGNILERFSAQQFPDLHSELNLSSLELGDSALYFCASSVADWGPQHFGDGTRLSIL.

This chain links TRBV6-1 with TRBJ2-1; D possibly corresponds to TRBD2 (5 bases). The V gene's germline CDR1 is MNHNS and CDR2 SASEGT. CDR3 length: 13 residues. Between the trimmed V and J ends, which lost 4 bases and 5 bases, there was a span of 9 bases. This CDR3 reads CASSVGINNEQFF. CDR3 nucleotide sequence: TGTGCCAGCAGTGTCGGGATAAACAATGAGCAGTTCTTC.

CDR3 sequence reads: CASTRDSRDGIQYF. Written as DNA, the CDR3 is TGTGCCAGTACCCGGGACTCGCGGGATGGCATTCAGTACTTC. The chain joins TRBV19 to TRBJ2-4, with D possibly being TRBD2 (6 bases). This CDR3 is built from 14 residues. Germline CDR1 and CDR2: LNHDA and SQIVND (reference sequence). The V gene lost 7 bases and the J gene lost 9 bases, with 19 bases spanning the gap.

This chain connects TRBV9 to TRBJ2-1; D remains ambiguous. CDR3 length: 16 residues. CDR1 is SGDLS, CDR2 YYNGEE, per germline. Trimming cost V 2 bases and J 0 bases, with 12 bases left between them. The CDR3 reads CASSVSPRSSYNEQFF. The DNA for the CDR3 is TGTGCCAGCAGCGTTTCTCCCCGGAGCTCCTACAATGAGCAGTTCTTC.

This chain joins TRBV5-1 and TRBJ2-1; D may be TRBD1 (6 bases). V shed 1 base and J shed 1 base, with 9 bases lying between them. The CDR3 has 15 amino acids. Germline assignment: CDR1 SGHRS and CDR2 YFSETQ. In nucleotides, the CDR3 is TGCGCCAGCAGCTTGAAGCAGGGGTCCTACAATGAGCAGTTCTTC. This translates into CASSLKQGSYNEQFF.

This clone was seen only once. The chain combines TRBV4-3 with TRBJ2-1; 7 positions match TRBD2. This CDR3 contains 17 residues. V lost 4 bases to trimming and J lost 3 bases; unmatched junction nucleotides: 12. From germline, CDR1 is LGHNA and CDR2 YSLEER. For the CDR3, the DNA is TGCGCCAGCAGCCCATTTACAGCGGGACTCCTCTACAATGAGCAGTTCTTC. This sequence encodes CASSPFTAGLLYNEQFF.

The chain joins TRBV9 to TRBJ1-4; D perhaps matches TRBD1 (5 bases). The germline V and J ends were trimmed by 4 bases and 3 bases, with 19 bases remaining between them. The CDR3 totals 17 residues. The germline V gene has CDR1 SGDLS and CDR2 YYNGEE. In DNA, the CDR3 is TGTGCCAGCAGCCCTGGAGGGGCCAGCGGGGCTAATGAAAAACTGTTTTTT. Translation: CASSPGGASGANEKLFF.

The rearrangement uses TRBV5-1 and TRBJ2-7, with 7 bases that match TRBD1. The V segment lost 0 bases and the J segment 0 bases; nucleotides outside the gene matches: 3. CDR1 is SGHRS and CDR2 is YFSETQ in the germline V gene. The CDR3 has 15 residues. Here the CDR3 DNA reads TGCGCCAGCAGCTTGGAGGGGGACAGCTCCTACGAGCAGTACTTC. It specifies CASSLEGDSSYEQYF.

The genes are TRBV6-5 and TRBJ2-7; a possible D gene is TRBD2 (5 bases). The V gene lost 6 bases and the J gene lost 5 bases, with 20 bases spanning the gap. The length of the CDR3 is 15 residues. Germline V gene data show CDR1 as MNHEY and CDR2 as SVGAGI. CDR3 in DNA: TGTGCCAGCAGGCAGCAGGTCGGGGTAATCGACGAGCAGTACTTC. Translating gives CASRQQVGVIDEQYF.

In its sample, this clone was seen a few times. The gene calls are TRBV14 and TRBJ1-6; TRBD1 aligns across 7 bases. V was pared by 7 bases and J by 2 bases, with 14 bases of the junction left unmatched. CDR1 and CDR2 from the germline V gene are SGHDN and FVKESK. The CDR3 contains 18 residues. CDR3 residues: CASIRDRVFEPYNSPLHF. Written as DNA, the CDR3 is TGTGCCAGCATCCGGGACAGAGTTTTTGAGCCCTATAATTCACCCCTCCACTTT.

The CDR3 is CASSLAGGEGIYEQYF. CDR3 DNA: TGTGCCAGCAGCTTAGCTGGCGGTGAGGGAATCTACGAGCAGTACTTC. The chain employs TRBV7-8 and TRBJ2-7; maybe TRBD2 (5 bases). Trimming left V 0 bases short and J 3 bases short, with 15 bases between. The CDR3 contains 16 residues. Looked up from germline, CDR1 is SGHVS and CDR2 is FQNEAQ.

J is TRBJ2-7 and V is TRBV7-2; D ambiguous. The CDR3 consists of 12 residues. Trimming shortened V by 4 bases and J by 2 bases, and 6 bases separated the two germline ends. Germline CDR1 is SGHTA and CDR2 is FQGNSA. CDR3: CASSSLTYEQYF. The DNA of the CDR3 is TGTGCCAGCAGCTCCCTTACCTACGAGCAGTACTTC.

This chain connects TRBV5-4 to TRBJ1-4; 8 positions match TRBD1. The CDR3 covers 15 residues. Germline assignment: CDR1 SGHNT and CDR2 YYREEE (reference sequence). The ends lost 4 bases at V and 6 bases at J; junction bases unmatched: 8. The CDR3 DNA is TGTGCCAGCAGCCCATGGACAGGGAGACATGAAAAACTGTTTTTT. The encoded protein is CASSPWTGRHEKLFF.

The chain couples TRBV7-9 to TRBJ1-6, with D maybe TRBD1 (6 bases). The V gene lost 1 base and the J gene lost 9 bases, with 13 bases spanning the gap. Germline CDR1 reads SEHNR; CDR2 reads FQNEAQ (reference sequence). This CDR3 contains 15 residues. The CDR3 coding sequence is TGTGCCAGCAGCTTAGAGCAGGGGCTCAGTTCACCCCTCCACTTT. Amino acids: CASSLEQGLSSPLHF.

The rearrangement joins TRBV19 to TRBJ1-6; TRBD1 aligns across 7 bases. J gave up 7 bases and V 6 bases, and 6 bases lay outside the gene matches. This CDR3 is built from 14 residues. In germline, CDR1 is LNHDA, CDR2 SQIVND (reference sequence). In nucleotides, the CDR3 is TGTGCCAGTAGGAACCGGGACAGAAATTCACCCCTCCACTTT. It encodes CASRNRDRNSPLHF.

The chain has TRBV6-7 and TRBJ2-7; D gene unclear. TRBV6-7 is noted as an ORF with a role that remains uncertain. This CDR3 spans 12 amino acids. V lost 7 bases, J lost 2 bases, and 9 bases lay in between. The CDR3 here is CASNDTAYEQYF. In nucleotides, the CDR3 is TGTGCCAGCAATGACACTGCCTACGAGCAGTACTTC.

A few counts support this clone. The chain carries TRBV27 and TRBJ2-5, with 8 bases lining up with TRBD1. The J call may be faulty, since TRBJ2-7 better matches the DNA end. This CDR3 has 14 amino acids. Germline CDR1 reads MNHEY; CDR2 reads SMNVEV (reference sequence). The CDR3 loop reads CASTRWQGADEQYF. DNA of the CDR3: TGTGCCAGCACCCGCTGGCAGGGGGCCGACGAGCAGTACTTC.

CDR3 protein: CASSQNRNTEAFF. CDR3 nucleotide sequence: TGTGCCAGCAGCCAAAATAGGAACACTGAAGCTTTCTTT. The chain recombines TRBV7-9 with TRBJ1-1, with D hard to call. This CDR3 comprises 13 residues. V lost 5 bases and J 1 base, leaving 8 bases between the germline ends. Looked up from germline, CDR1 is SEHNR and CDR2 is FQNEAQ (reference sequence).